This record looks at one T cell receptor beta chain sequence and its context. These data belong to a study of blood T cell repertoires in COVID-19. Study summary: The origin of the acute and convalescent COVID-19 samples was the United States, Italy and Spain. Sources were T cells, B-cell-depleted T cells, or PBMCs; the material itself was cDNA or gDNA.

Authors' methods: Reference gene primer amplification gave nucleated cell count estimates. Libraries were prepared by immunoSEQ multiplex PCR; TCRdb keeps only in-frame clonotypes and omits some of them. From that table come the V and J calls and clone size; the DNA was used to work out D and trimming. The table includes around 93,000 clones, approximately 82% detected once. After removal of 1 base from V and 6 bases from J, the junction contained 8 bases not matched to a gene. Germline V gene lookup returns CDR1 MNHEY and CDR2 SVGAGI. The CDR3 contains 16 residues. This receptor was obtained from a man aged 55 to 70 with acute or convalescent COVID-19. Sequencing used peripheral blood. The V call is TRBV6-5, the J call TRBJ2-2; the match to TRBD2 covers 7 bases. CDR3 amino acids: CASSYFSGTTPGELFF. The CDR3 DNA sequence: TGTGCCAGCAGTTACTTCTCCGGGACTACCCCCGGGGAGCTGTTTTTT.